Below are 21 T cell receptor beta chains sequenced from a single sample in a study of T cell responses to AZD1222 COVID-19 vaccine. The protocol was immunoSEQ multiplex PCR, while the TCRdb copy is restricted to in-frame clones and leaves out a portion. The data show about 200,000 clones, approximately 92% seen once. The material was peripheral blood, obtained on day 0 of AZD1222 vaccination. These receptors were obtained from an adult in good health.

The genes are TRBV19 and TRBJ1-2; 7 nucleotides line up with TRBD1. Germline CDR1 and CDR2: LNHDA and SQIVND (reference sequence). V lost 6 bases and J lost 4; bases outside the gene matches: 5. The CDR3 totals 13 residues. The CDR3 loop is CASRMGQLYGYTF. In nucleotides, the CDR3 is TGTGCCAGTAGGATGGGACAGCTCTATGGCTACACCTTC. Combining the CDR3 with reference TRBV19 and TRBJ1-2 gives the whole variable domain DGGITQSPKYLFRKEGQNVTLSCEQNLNHDAMYWYRQDPGQGLRLIYYSQIVNDFQKGDIAEGYSVSREKKESFPLTVTSAQKNPTAFYLCASRMGQLYGYTFGSGTRLTVV.

As DNA, the CDR3 is TGTGCCATCAGTGGGGCAGGTGGAGATACGCAGTATTTT. Translating it yields CAISGAGGDTQYF. The V gene is TRBV10-3, the J gene TRBJ2-3; no clear D. This CDR3 is 13 amino acids long. Germline V gene data show CDR1 as ENHRY and CDR2 as SYGVKD. The V and J ends lost 4 bases and 5 bases respectively, with 10 bases between them.

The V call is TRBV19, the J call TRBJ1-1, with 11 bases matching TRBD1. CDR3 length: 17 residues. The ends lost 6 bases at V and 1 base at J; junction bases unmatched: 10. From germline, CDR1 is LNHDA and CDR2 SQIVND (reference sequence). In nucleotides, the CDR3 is TGTGCCAGTAGCCCGAGCGGGACAGGGGGTTCGAACACTGAAGCTTTCTTT. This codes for CASSPSGTGGSNTEAFF.

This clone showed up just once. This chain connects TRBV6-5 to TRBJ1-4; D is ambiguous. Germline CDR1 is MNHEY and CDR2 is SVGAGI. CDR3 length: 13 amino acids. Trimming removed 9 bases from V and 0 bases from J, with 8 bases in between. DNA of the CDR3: TGTGCCAGTGAGGTTTCAACTAATGAAAAACTGTTTTTT. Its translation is CASEVSTNEKLFF.

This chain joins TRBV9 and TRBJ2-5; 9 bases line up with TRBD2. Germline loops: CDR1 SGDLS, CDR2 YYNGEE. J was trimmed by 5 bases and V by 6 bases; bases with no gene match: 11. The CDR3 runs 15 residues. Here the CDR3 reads CASNGGGVRSETQYF. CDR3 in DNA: TGTGCCAGCAATGGCGGGGGGGTGCGGTCGGAGACCCAGTACTTC.

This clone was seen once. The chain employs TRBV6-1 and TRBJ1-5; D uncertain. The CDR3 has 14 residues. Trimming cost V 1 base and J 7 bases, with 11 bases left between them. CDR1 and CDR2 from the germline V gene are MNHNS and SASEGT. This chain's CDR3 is CASSEDFRAQPQHF. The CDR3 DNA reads TGTGCCAGCAGTGAAGATTTTCGGGCACAGCCCCAGCATTTT.

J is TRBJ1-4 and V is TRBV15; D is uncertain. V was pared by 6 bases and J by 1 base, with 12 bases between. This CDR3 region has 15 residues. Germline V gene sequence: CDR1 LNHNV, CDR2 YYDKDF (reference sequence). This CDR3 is CATSPIGETNEKLFF. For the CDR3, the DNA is TGTGCCACCAGTCCTATCGGGGAAACTAATGAAAAACTGTTTTTT.

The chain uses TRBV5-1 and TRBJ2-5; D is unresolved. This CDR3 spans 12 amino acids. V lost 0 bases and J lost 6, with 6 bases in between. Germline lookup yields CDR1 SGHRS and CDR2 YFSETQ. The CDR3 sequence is CASSLDLQTQYF. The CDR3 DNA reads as TGCGCCAGCAGCTTGGATTTACAGACCCAGTACTTC.

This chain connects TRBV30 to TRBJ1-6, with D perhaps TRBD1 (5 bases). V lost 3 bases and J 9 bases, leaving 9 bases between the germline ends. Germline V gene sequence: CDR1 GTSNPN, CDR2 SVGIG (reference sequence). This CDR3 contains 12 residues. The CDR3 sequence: CAWSSGLSPLHF. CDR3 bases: TGTGCCTGGAGCTCAGGGCTTTCACCCCTCCACTTT.

The CDR3 spells CASKDSGEETQYF. Here the CDR3 DNA reads TGCGCCAGTAAAGACAGTGGGGAAGAGACCCAGTACTTC. V is TRBV5-1 and J is TRBJ2-5, with D tentatively TRBD1 (5 bases). Germline CDR1 reads SGHRS; CDR2 reads YFSETQ. The CDR3 runs to 13 residues. Trimming removed 8 bases at V and 3 bases at J, with 14 bases between.

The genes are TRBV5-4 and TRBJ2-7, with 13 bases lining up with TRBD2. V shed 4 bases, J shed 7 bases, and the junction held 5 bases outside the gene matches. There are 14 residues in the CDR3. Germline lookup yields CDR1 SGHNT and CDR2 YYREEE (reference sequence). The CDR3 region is CASSTGLAGVEQYF. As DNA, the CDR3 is TGTGCCAGCAGCACAGGACTAGCGGGGGTGGAGCAGTACTTC.

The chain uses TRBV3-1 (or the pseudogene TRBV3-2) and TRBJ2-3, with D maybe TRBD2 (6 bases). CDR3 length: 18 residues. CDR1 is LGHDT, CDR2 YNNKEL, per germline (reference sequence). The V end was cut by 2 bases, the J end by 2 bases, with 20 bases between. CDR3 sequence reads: CASSQNLRVWGDTDTQYF. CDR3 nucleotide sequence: TGTGCCAGCAGCCAAAACCTGCGGGTTTGGGGGGACACAGATACGCAGTATTTT.

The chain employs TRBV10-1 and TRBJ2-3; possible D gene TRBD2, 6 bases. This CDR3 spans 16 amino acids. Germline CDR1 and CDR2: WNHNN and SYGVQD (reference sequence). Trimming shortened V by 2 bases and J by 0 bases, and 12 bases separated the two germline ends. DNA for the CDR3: TGCGCCAGCAGTGAGGGGAAGCTAGCGAGCACAGATACGCAGTATTTT. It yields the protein CASSEGKLASTDTQYF.

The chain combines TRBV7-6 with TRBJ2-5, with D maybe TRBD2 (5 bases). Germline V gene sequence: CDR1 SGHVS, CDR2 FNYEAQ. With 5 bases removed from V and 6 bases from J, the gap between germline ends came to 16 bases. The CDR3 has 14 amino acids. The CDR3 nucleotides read TGTGCCAGCAGCCCATTACTAGACGGAAAGACCCAGTACTTC. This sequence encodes CASSPLLDGKTQYF. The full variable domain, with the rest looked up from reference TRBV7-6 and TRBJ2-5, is GAGVSQSPRYKVTKRGQDVALRCDPISGHVSLYWYRQALGQGPEFLTYFNYEAQQDKSGLPNDRFSAERPEGSISTLTIQRTEQRDSAMYRCASSPLLDGKTQYFGPGTRLLVL.

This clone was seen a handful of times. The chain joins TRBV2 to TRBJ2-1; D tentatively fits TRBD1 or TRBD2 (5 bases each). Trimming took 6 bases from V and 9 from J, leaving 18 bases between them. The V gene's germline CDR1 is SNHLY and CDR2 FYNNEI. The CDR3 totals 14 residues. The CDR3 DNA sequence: TGTGCCAGCAGGAGAGAGGGGATCTCCGGTGAGCAGTTCTTC. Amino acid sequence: CASRREGISGEQFF.

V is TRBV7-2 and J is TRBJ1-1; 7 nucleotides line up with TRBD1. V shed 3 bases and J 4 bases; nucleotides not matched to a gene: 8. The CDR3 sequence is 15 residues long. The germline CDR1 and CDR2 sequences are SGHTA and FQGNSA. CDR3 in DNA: TGTGCCAGCAGCTTGTACAGGGGCGTGGGCACTGAAGCTTTCTTT. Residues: CASSLYRGVGTEAFF.

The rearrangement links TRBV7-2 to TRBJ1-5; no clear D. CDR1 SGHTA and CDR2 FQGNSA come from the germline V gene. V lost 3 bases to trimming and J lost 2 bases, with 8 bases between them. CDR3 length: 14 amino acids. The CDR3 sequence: CASSFSGRNQPQHF. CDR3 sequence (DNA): TGTGCCAGCAGCTTTAGCGGCCGCAATCAGCCCCAGCATTTT. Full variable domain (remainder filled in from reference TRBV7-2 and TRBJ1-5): GAGVSQSPSNKVTEKGKDVELRCDPISGHTALYWYRQSLGQGLEFLIYFQGNSAPDKSGLPSDRFSAERTGGSVSTLTIQRTQQEDSAVYLCASSFSGRNQPQHFGDGTRLSIL.

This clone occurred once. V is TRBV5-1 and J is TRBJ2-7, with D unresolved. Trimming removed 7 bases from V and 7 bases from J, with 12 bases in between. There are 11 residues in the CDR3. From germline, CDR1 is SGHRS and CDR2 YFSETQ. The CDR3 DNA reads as TGCGCCAGCCGTAATAAGCTGGAGCAGTACTTC. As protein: CASRNKLEQYF.

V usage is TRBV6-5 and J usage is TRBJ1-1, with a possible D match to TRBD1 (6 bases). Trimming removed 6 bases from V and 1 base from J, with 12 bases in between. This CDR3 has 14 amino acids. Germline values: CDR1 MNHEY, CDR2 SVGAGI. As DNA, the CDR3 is TGTGCCAGCAGCCAAGGGGGGAAGAACACTGAAGCTTTCTTT. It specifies CASSQGGKNTEAFF.

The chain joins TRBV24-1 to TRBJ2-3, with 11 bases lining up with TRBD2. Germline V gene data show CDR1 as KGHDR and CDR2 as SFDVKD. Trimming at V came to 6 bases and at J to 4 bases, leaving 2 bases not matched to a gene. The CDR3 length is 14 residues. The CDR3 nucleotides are TGTGCCACCAGTACTAGCGGGGGTTCAGATACGCAGTATTTT. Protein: CATSTSGGSDTQYF.

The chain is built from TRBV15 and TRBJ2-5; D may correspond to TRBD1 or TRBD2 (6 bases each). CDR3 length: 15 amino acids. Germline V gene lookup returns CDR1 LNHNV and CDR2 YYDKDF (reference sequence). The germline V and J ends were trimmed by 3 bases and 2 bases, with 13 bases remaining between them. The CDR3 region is CATSSGGAGQETQYF. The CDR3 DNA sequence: TGTGCCACCAGCAGCGGGGGCGCGGGGCAAGAGACCCAGTACTTC.